The subject of this entry is one TCR beta chain. Its antigen is undetermined. Treatment described: oral pan-JAK inhibitor, 5-10 mg twice daily. This sample was included in a study of CD8+ T cells in alopecia areata. The CDR3 extends over 15 amino acids. CDR1 SQVTM and CDR2 ANQGSEA come from the germline V gene. V lost 5 bases, J lost 4 bases, and 6 bases stayed unmatched. Isolated RNA was reverse transcribed into cDNA used as the sequencing template. Data came from immunoSEQ multiplex PCR; TCRdb stores just in-frame clones and leaves some out. The table shows more than 110,000 clones, with around four fifths occurring only once. Study conclusions and caveats: Among the cells sequenced in scalp samples are also the resident alphabeta T cells of normal skin.

V and J are TRBV29-1 and TRBJ2-2, with 11 positions matching TRBD2. Here the sequenced sample was CD8+ T cells sorted from blood, taken at week 4, from a patient treated with tofacitinib. This clonotype originated in a human donor with alopecia areata. CDR3 DNA sequence: TGCAGCGTTCAACTAGCGGGGGCCTTCACCGGGGAGCTGTTTTTT. It specifies CSVQLAGAFTGELFF.